This TCR beta chain comes out of a study of shared clonotypes between healthy human individuals. Clones were sequenced by immunoSEQ multiplex PCR, and TCRdb holds only the in-frame ones, with some missing. This sample has about 2.3 million clones, with around 93% found just once. Germline CDR1 MNHEY, CDR2 SVGAGI. The trim removed 7 bases at V and 5 bases at J, leaving 9 bases unmatched. The CDR3 runs to 14 residues. For this clone: What it binds is not known.

Study-wide points: Sampling used blood alone; tissue repertoires probably differ. A generally larger estimated richness was seen in naive subsets than in memory subsets.

The specimen sequenced was naive CD4+ T cells from PBMCs. Indicated subset: CD45RA+ positively selected. The chain is built from TRBV6-5 and TRBJ2-5, with 8 bases aligning to TRBD1. This TCR derives from a young man in good health. Some clones in this sample may be carry-over from other donors' samples. The CDR3 sequence: CASNPSGGLETQYF. The CDR3 bases are TGTGCCAGCAACCCCTCAGGGGGCTTGGAGACCCAGTACTTC.